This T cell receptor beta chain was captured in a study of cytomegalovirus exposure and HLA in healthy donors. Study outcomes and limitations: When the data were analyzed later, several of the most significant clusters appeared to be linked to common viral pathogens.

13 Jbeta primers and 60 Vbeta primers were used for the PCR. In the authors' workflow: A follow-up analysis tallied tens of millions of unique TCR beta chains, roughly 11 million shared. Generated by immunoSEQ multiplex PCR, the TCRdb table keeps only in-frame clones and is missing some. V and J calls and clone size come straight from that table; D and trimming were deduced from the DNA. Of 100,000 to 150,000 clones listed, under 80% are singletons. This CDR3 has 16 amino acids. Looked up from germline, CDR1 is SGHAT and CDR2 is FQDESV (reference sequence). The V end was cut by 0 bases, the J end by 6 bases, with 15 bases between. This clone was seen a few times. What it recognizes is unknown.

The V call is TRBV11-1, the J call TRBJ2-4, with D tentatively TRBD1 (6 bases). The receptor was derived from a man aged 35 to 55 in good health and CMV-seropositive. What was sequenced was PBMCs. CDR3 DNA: TGTGCCAGCAGCTTAGCGCAGACGTTGGGGGCAAACATTCAGTACTTC. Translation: CASSLAQTLGANIQYF.